This TCR beta chain was obtained from a study of T cell changes during pregnancy in multiple sclerosis (dated by TCRdb to 2018 to 2020). Regarding the study in general: The study looked at changes in the T cell repertoire across pregnancy in women with multiple sclerosis.

The CDR3 goes from the cysteine to the phenylalanine over 15 residues. The kept DNA is CDR3 alone, 45 bases in frame from the first base. CDR1 WNHNN and CDR2 SYGVQD are derived from the germline V gene (reference sequence). V is cut by 3 bases and J by 1 base, and the space between the germline ends is 12 bases. Libraries were made using the immunoSEQ multiplex PCR assay. Imported from immuneACCESS, the table was reduced by TCRdb to in-frame sequences with V and J called. These copies leave out some clones; in studies compared against another copy, an unresolved V gene accounts for under half, and the cause of the remainder is not known. This sample comprises around 100,000 clones, approximately 89% of them detected only once. 3% to 3.5% of the sample belongs to the ten largest clones. A note on this clone: No cognate antigen has been identified for it. No much larger clone is present one base from it, and per-base qualities are unavailable.

The sequence derives from a female donor with multiple sclerosis, enrolled in a pregnancy study. The chain couples TRBV10-1 to TRBJ1-1; a weak D assignment points to TRBD1 (6 bases agree). The sequencing used peripheral blood, collected after pregnancy. This receptor has the CDR3 CASSERQGKNTEAFF. The DNA reads as follows: TGCGCCAGCAGTGAACGCCAGGGGAAGAACACTGAAGCTTTCTTT.